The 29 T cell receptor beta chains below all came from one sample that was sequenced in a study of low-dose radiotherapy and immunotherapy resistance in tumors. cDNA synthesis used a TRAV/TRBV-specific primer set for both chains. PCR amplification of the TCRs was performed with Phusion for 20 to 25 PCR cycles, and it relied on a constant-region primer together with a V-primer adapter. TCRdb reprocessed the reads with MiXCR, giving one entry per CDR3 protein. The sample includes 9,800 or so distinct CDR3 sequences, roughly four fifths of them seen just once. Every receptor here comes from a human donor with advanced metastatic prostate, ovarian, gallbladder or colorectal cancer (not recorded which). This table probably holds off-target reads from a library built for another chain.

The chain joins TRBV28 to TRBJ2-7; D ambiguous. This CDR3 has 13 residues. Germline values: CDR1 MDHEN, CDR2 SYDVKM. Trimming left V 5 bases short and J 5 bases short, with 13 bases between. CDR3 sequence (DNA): TGTGCCAGCAGTAAGGGTGGGCGCGACGAGCAGTACTTC. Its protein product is CASSKGGRDEQYF. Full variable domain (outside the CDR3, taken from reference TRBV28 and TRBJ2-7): DVKVTQSSRYLVKRTGEKVFLECVQDMDHENMFWYRQDPGLGLRLIYFSYDVKMKEKGDIPEGYSVSREKKERFSLILESASTNQTSMYLCASSKGGRDEQYFGPGTRLTVT.

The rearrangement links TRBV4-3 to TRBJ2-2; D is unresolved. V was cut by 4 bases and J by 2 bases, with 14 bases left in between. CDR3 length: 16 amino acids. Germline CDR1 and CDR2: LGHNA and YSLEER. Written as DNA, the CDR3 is TGCGCCAGCAGCCCCGTCGCAGGAAGAAACACCGGGGAGCTGTTTTTT. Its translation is CASSPVAGRNTGELFF.

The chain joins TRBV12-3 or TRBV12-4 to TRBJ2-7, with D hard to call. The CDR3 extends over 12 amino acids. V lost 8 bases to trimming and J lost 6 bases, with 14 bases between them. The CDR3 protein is CASGPRWSEQYF. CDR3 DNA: TGTGCCAGCGGCCCCCGATGGAGCGAGCAGTACTTC.

The CDR3 nucleotides read TGCAGTGCTAGAGATCCCCGGGGCGATCAGCCCCAGCATTTT. Protein sequence: CSARDPRGDQPQHF. The chain couples TRBV20-1 to TRBJ1-5; D may be TRBD1 (5 bases). CDR1 is DFQATT, CDR2 SNEGSKA, per germline (reference sequence). This CDR3 spans 14 amino acids. Trimming shortened V by 0 bases and J by 5 bases, and 11 bases separated the two germline ends.

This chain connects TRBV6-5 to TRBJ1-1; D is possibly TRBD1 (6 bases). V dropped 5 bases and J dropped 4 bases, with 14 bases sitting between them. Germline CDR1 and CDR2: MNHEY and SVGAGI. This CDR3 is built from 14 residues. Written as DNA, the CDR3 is TGTGCCAGCAGTACCAGGGGTGGAAGCACTGAAGCTTTCTTT. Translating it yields CASSTRGGSTEAFF.

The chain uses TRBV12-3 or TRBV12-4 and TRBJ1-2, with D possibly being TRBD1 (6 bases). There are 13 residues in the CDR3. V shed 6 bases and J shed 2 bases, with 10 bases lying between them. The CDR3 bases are TGTGCCAGCAGCCAGGACAGAAACTATGGCTACACCTTC. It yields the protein CASSQDRNYGYTF.

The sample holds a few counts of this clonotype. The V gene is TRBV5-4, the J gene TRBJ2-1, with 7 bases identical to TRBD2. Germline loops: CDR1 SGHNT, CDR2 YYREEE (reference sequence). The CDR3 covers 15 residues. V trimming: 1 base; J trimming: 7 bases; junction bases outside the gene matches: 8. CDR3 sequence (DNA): TGTGCCAGCAGCTTGTGGGCTAGCGGACAAAATGAGCAGTTCTTC. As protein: CASSLWASGQNEQFF.

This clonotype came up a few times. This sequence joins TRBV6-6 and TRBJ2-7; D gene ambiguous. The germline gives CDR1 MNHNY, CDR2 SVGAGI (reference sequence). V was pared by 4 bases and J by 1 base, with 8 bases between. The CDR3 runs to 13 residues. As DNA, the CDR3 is TGTGCCAGCAGTTCCCCTCGATCCTACGAGCAGTACTTC. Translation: CASSSPRSYEQYF.

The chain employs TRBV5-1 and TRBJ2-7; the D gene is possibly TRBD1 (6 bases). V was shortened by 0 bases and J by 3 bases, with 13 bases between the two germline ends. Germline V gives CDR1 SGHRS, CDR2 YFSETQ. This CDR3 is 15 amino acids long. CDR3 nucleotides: TGCGCCAGCAGCTTGGCCTCGGACAGATACTACGAGCAGTACTTC. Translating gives CASSLASDRYYEQYF.

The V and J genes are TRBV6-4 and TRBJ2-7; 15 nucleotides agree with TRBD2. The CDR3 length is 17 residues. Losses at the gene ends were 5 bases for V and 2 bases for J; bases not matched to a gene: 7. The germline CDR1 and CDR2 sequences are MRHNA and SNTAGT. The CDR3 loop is CASSLGTSGRITYEQYF. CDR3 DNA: TGTGCCAGCAGTCTCGGGACTAGCGGGAGGATCACCTACGAGCAGTACTTC.

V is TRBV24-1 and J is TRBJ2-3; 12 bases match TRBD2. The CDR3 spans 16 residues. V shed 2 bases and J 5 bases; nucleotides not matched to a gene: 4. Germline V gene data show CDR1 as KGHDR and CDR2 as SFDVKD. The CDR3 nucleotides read TGTGCCACCAGTGATTCGACTAGCGGGAGTGTAGATACGCAGTATTTT. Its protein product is CATSDSTSGSVDTQYF.

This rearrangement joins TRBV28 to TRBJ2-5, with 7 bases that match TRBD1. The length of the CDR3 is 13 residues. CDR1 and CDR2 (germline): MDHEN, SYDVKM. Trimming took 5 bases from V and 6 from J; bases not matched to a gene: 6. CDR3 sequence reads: CASSQTGLQTQYF. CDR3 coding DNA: TGTGCCAGCAGTCAGACAGGGCTTCAGACCCAGTACTTC.

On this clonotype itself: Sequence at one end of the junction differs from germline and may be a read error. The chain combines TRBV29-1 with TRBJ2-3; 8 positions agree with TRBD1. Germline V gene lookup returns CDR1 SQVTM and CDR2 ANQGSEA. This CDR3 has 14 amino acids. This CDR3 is CSVMDRVLTDAQYF. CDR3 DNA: TGCAGCGTGATGGACAGGGTCCTCACAGATGCGCAGTATTTT.

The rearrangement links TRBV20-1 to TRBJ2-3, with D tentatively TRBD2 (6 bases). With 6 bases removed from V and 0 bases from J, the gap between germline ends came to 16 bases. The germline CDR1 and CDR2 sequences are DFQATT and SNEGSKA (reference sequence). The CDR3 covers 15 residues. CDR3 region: CSALDMGTSTDTQYF. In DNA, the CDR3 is TGCAGTGCGCTTGATATGGGGACTAGCACAGATACGCAGTATTTT.

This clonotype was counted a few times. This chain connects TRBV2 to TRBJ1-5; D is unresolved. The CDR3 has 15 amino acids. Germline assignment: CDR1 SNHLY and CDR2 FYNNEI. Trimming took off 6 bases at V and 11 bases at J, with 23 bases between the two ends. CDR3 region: CASRESPGSPLAQHF. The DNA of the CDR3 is TGTGCCAGCAGAGAATCCCCGGGAAGCCCTCTGGCCCAGCATTTT.

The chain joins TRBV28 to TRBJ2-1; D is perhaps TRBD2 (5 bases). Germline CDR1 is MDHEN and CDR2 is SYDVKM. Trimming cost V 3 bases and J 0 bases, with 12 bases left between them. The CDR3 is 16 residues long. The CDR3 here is CASSFGVAFSYNEQFF. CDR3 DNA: TGTGCCAGCAGTTTCGGGGTAGCTTTCTCCTACAATGAGCAGTTCTTC.

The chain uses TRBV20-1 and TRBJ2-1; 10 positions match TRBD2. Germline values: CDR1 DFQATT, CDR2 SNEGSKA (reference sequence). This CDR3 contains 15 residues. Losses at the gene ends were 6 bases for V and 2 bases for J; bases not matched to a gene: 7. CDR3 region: CSANPTSGTYNEQFF. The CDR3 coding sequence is TGCAGTGCCAATCCCACTAGCGGGACCTACAATGAGCAGTTCTTC.

Here the CDR3 DNA reads TGTGCCAGCAGGGCGCTGGGGGGGGCCGAGCAGTTCTTC. This sequence encodes CASRALGGAEQFF. The chain combines TRBV2 with TRBJ2-1, with D perhaps TRBD2 (7 bases). CDR3 length: 13 amino acids. CDR1 SNHLY and CDR2 FYNNEI come from the germline V gene. Trimming cost V 6 bases and J 10 bases, with 16 bases left between them.

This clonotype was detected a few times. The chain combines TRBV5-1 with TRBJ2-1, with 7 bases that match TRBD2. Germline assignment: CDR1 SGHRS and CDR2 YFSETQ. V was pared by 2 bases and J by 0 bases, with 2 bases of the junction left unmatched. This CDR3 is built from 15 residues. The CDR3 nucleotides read TGCGCCAGCAGCTTTGAGCGGGACTCCTACAATGAGCAGTTCTTC. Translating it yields CASSFERDSYNEQFF.

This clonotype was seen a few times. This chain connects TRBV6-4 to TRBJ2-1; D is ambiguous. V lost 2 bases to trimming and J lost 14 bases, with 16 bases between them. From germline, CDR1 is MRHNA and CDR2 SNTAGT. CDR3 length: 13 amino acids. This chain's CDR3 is CASSDTRREPKFF. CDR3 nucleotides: TGTGCCAGCAGTGACACGAGGCGTGAACCCAAGTTCTTC.

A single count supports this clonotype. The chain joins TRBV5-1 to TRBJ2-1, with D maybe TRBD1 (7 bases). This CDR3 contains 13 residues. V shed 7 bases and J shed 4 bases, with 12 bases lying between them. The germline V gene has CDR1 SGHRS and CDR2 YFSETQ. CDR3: CASRGTVYNEQFF. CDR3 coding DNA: TGCGCCAGCCGGGGGACAGTATACAATGAGCAGTTCTTC. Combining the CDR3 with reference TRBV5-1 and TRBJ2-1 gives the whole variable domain KAGVTQTPRYLIKTRGQQVTLSCSPISGHRSVSWYQQTPGQGLQFLFEYFSETQRNKGNFPGRFSGRQFSNSRSEMNVSTLELGDSALYLCASRGTVYNEQFFGPGTRLTVL.

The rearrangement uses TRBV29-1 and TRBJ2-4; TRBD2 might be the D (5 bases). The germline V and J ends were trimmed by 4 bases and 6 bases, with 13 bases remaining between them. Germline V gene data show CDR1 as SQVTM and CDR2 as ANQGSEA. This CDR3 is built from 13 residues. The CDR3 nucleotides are TGCAGCGTTGGGGAGACCCTACTAAACATTCAGTACTTC. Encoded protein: CSVGETLLNIQYF.

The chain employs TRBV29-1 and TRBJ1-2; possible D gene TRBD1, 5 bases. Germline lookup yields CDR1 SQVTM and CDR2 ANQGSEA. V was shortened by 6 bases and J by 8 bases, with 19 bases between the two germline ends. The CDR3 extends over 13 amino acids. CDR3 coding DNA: TGCAGCGTCCAAGTCCAGGGAGGAATGGGCTACACCTTC. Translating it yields CSVQVQGGMGYTF.

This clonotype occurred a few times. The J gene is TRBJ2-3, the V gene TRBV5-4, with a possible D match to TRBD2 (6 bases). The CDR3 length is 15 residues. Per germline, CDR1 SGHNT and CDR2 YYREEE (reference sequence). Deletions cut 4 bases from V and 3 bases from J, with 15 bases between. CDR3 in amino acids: CASSKDGGGTDTQYF. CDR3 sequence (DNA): TGTGCCAGCAGCAAGGACGGGGGTGGTACAGATACGCAGTATTTT.

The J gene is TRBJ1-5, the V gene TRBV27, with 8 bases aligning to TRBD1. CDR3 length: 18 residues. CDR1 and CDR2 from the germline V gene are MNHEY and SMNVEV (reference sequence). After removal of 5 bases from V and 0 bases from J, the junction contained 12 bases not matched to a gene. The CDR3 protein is CASSQGTGGLPSNQPQHF. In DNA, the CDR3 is TGTGCCAGCAGTCAAGGGACAGGTGGCCTTCCTAGCAATCAGCCCCAGCATTTT.

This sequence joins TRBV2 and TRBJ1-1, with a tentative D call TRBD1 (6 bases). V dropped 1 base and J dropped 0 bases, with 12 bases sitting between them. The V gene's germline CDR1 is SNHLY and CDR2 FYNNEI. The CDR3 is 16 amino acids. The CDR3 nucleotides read TGTGCCAGCAGTGAAGTCGGGACATACATGAACACTGAAGCTTTCTTT. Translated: CASSEVGTYMNTEAFF.

CDR3: CSATRGVEEKLFF. The CDR3 DNA reads as TGCAGTGCTACCCGGGGGGTTGAAGAAAAACTGTTTTTT. This chain links TRBV20-1 with TRBJ1-4, with a tentative D call TRBD1 (5 bases). Germline CDR1 DFQATT, CDR2 SNEGSKA (reference sequence). The CDR3 runs 13 residues. Trimming removed 4 bases at V and 8 bases at J, with 14 bases between.

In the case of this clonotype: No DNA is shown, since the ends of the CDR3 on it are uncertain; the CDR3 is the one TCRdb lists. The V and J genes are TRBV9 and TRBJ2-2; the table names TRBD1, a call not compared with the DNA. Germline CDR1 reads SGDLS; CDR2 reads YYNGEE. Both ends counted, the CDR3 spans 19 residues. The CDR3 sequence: CASSVVPDRGRLTPGSCFF.

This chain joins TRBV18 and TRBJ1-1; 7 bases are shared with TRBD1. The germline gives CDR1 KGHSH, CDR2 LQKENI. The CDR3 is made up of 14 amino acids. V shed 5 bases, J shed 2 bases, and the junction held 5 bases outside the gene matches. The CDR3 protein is CASSTGTANTEAFF. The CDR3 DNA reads TGTGCCAGCTCAACCGGGACAGCTAACACTGAAGCTTTCTTT.